This is a list of T cell receptor beta chains from one sample in a study of blood T cell repertoires in COVID-19. Using immunoSEQ multiplex PCR, the repertoire was profiled, and TCRdb retains in-frame clones only, with some absent. The sample has roughly 90,000 clones, 80% seen once; the top ten hold 15% to 20%. The sample consisted of peripheral blood. All receptors come from a human donor in a cohort sampled during active COVID-19. CDR3s include the opening cysteine and the closing phenylalanine or tryptophan. Fields, in order: D gene, V gene, clone size, J gene, CDR3 DNA, CDR3 protein. A D gene is named only where the DNA matches it firmly. Some rows have no size entry. The others give once, few or many, or a class for an expanded clone.

NA	TRBV7-2	NA	TRBJ1-2	TGTGCCAGCAGCCAAACCACAGGGACTAACTATGGCTACACCTTC	CASSQTTGTNYGYTF
TRBD1	TRBV4-1	NA	TRBJ2-1	TGCGCCAGCAGCCGGGACAGGGCACTTGTTTCAGCCTACAATGAGCAGTTCTTC	CASSRDRALVSAYNEQFF
TRBD2	TRBV5-6	NA	TRBJ2-1	TGTGCCAGCAGCTTGGGTAGCGGGGGGGCACCCAGCAATGAGCAGTTCTTC	CASSLGSGGAPSNEQFF
TRBD2	TRBV5-1	NA	TRBJ2-3	TGCGCCAGCAGCTGGGGATCGGGGGGGTACGATACGCAGTATTTT	CASSWGSGGYDTQYF
NA	TRBV6-2/TRBV6-3	NA	TRBJ2-1	TGTGCCAGCAGTTACGTCCTTTTTGGGGCTGAGCAGTTCTTC	CASSYVLFGAEQFF
NA	TRBV7-8	NA	TRBJ1-3	TGTGCCAGCAGCTTAGCTTCAGGTTCGGGAAACACCATATATTTT	CASSLASGSGNTIYF
NA	TRBV2	NA	TRBJ1-6	TGTGCCAGCAGTGAACAGGGGACGGTAGATAATTCACCCCTCCACTTT	CASSEQGTVDNSPLHF
TRBD1	TRBV18	many	TRBJ1-2	TGTGCCAGCTCACCACCGGGACAGCATTCGAGCTACACCTTC	CASSPPGQHSSYTF
NA	TRBV19	once	TRBJ1-1	TGTGCCAGTAGCTTCAGGGGTGGGAGCACTGAAGCTTTCTTT	CASSFRGGSTEAFF
NA	TRBV21-1	few	TRBJ2-7	TGTGCCAACACGTCCAGGGCTAGCTCCTACGAGCAGTACTTC	CANTSRASSYEQYF
TRBD1	TRBV5-4	NA	TRBJ1-6	TGTGCCAGCAGCTTGGGAGACAGGGGCGTCAATTCACCCCTCCACTTT	CASSLGDRGVNSPLHF
TRBD1	TRBV11-2	NA	TRBJ2-1	TGTGCCAGCAAAAAAGCCGGGACAGGGGTTTTCACTGAGCAGTTCTTC	CASKKAGTGVFTEQFF
TRBD1	TRBV10-1	once	TRBJ2-3	TGCGCCAGCAGTCCTAAGACAGGGGGCAGAACAGATACGCAGTATTTT	CASSPKTGGRTDTQYF
TRBD2	TRBV29-1	few	TRBJ2-7	TGCAGCGTTGAAATTGGACTAGCGGGGCCAGTCCGCACCTACGAGCAGTACTTC	CSVEIGLAGPVRTYEQYF
NA	TRBV3-1/TRBV3-2	NA	TRBJ1-2	TGTGCCAGCAGCCAAGATGGGCTTGGCTACACCTTC	CASSQDGLGYTF
NA	TRBV28	NA	TRBJ2-2	TGTGCCAGCCTGGAGAGTGGGGGAGGCACCGGGGAGCTGTTTTTT	CASLESGGGTGELFF
NA	TRBV7-7	NA	TRBJ2-1	TGTGCCAGCAGCTTATATAGGGGCCCCCAAACCCCATACAATGAGCAGTTCTTC	CASSLYRGPQTPYNEQFF
NA	TRBV6-2/TRBV6-3	NA	TRBJ2-2	TGTGCCAGCAGTGACCGGAGGGACACCGGGGAGCTGTTTTTT	CASSDRRDTGELFF
TRBD1	TRBV3-1/TRBV3-2	NA	TRBJ2-5	TGTGCCAGCAGACAACGGGACAGGGTGGGGACCCAGTACTTC	CASRQRDRVGTQYF
TRBD2	TRBV5-4	NA	TRBJ2-1	TGTGCCAGCAGCCCGCAGATTCTAGCGGGAGGGCTGAATGAGCAGTTCTTC	CASSPQILAGGLNEQFF
TRBD1	TRBV6-5	NA	TRBJ1-1	TGTGCCAGCAGTTCAAGACAGGGAGGTATCACTGAAGCTTTCTTT	CASSSRQGGITEAFF
NA	TRBV28	NA	TRBJ1-5	TGTGCCAGCAGCTCCAGGATTAGGTCCGAACGGCTATCTGGCAATCAGCCCCAGCATTTT	CASSSRIRSERLSGNQPQHF
TRBD2	TRBV2	NA	TRBJ2-2	TGTGCCAGCAAGTATGGACTAGATGTAGTCGGGGAGCTGTTTTTT	CASKYGLDVVGELFF
NA	TRBV4-2	NA	TRBJ1-3	TGTGCCAGCAGCCAAGGGGCAGGCCCCGGAAACACCATATATTTT	CASSQGAGPGNTIYF
TRBD1	TRBV18	NA	TRBJ1-6	TGTGCCAGCTCACCACTCCCCCCCAACAGGGGTTCTAATTCACCCCTCCACTTT	CASSPLPPNRGSNSPLHF
NA	TRBV11-2	NA	TRBJ2-7	TGTGCCAGCAGCTTACCCGAGGGATCTGCGGGAATCGCCTACGAGCAGTACTTC	CASSLPEGSAGIAYEQYF
TRBD1	TRBV7-9	once	TRBJ1-2	TGTGCCAGCAGCTTAGGGGACAGGGGAACTGGCTACACCTTC	CASSLGDRGTGYTF
TRBD2	TRBV11-2	NA	TRBJ2-5	TGTGCCAGCAGCTTGTTAGCGGGGAGTGGAAAGACCCAGTACTTC	CASSLLAGSGKTQYF
TRBD2	TRBV7-2	NA	TRBJ2-7	TGTGCCAGCAGCCTCGCCGGGACTAGGGATCGCTACGAGCAGTACTTC	CASSLAGTRDRYEQYF
NA	TRBV24-1	NA	TRBJ2-4	TGTGCCACCAGTGAGGGGTCGGGGAAAAACATTCAGTACTTC	CATSEGSGKNIQYF
NA	TRBV4-1	few	TRBJ1-5	TGCGCCAGCAGCTACCGGGACACGGGCAATCAGCCCCAGCATTTT	CASSYRDTGNQPQHF
NA	TRBV12-3/TRBV12-4	NA	TRBJ1-1	TGTGCCAGCACCCTTTTATCTGAAGCTTTCTTT	CASTLLSEAFF
NA	TRBV7-8	NA	TRBJ1-3	TGTGCCAGCAGCTCAAGGGGAACAGGGCTCACTGGAAACACCATATATTTT	CASSSRGTGLTGNTIYF
NA	TRBV7-9	NA	TRBJ1-5	TGTGCCAGCAGCTTTAGTGTGGGCAATCAGCCCCAGCATTTT	CASSFSVGNQPQHF
NA	TRBV5-1	NA	TRBJ1-6	TGCGCCAGCAGCTTACAGGGAGACCGTTCACCCCTCCACTTT	CASSLQGDRSPLHF
NA	TRBV3-1/TRBV3-2	NA	TRBJ2-7	TGTGCCAGCAGCGCAGGGTACGAGCAGTACTTC	CASSAGYEQYF
TRBD2	TRBV3-1/TRBV3-2	NA	TRBJ2-3	TGTGCCAGCAGCCATCTTATATCAGCGGGAGCCACTAGCACAGATACGCAGTATTTT	CASSHLISAGATSTDTQYF
NA	TRBV6-5	NA	TRBJ1-5	TGTGCCAGCAGTTACCACGGGGGGCAGCCCCAGCATTTT	CASSYHGGQPQHF
NA	TRBV5-1	NA	TRBJ1-1	TGCGCCAGCAGCTTGCAGGGTATGAACACTGAAGCTTTCTTT	CASSLQGMNTEAFF
NA	TRBV6-1	NA	TRBJ2-7	TGTGCCAGCAGTGAAGCTGGAACAGGGCCGTACGAGCAGTACTTC	CASSEAGTGPYEQYF
NA	TRBV7-9	few	TRBJ2-5	TGTGCCAGCACCACTGGACAGTCGCAAGAGACCCAGTACTTC	CASTTGQSQETQYF
TRBD2	TRBV18	NA	TRBJ2-5	TGTGCCAGCTCACCAAAACTAGCGGGATCGACAGAGACCCAGTACTTC	CASSPKLAGSTETQYF
TRBD2	TRBV10-1	NA	TRBJ2-1	TGCGCCAGCAGTGCCGGGACTAGCGGGTACAATGAGCAGTTCTTC	CASSAGTSGYNEQFF
TRBD1	TRBV27	NA	TRBJ1-2	TGTGCCAGCAGTTTATATTGGGACAGGGAGTTCTATGGCTACACCTTC	CASSLYWDREFYGYTF
TRBD1	TRBV2	NA	TRBJ1-4	TGTGCCAGCAGTGTCGGGACAGGGGAAGGAGAAAAACTGTTTTTT	CASSVGTGEGEKLFF
TRBD1	TRBV3-1/TRBV3-2	NA	TRBJ1-1	TGTGCCAGCAGCCCAGGACAGGATAAAGCTTTCTTT	CASSPGQDKAFF
NA	TRBV7-9	NA	TRBJ2-3	TGTGCCAGCAGCTTAGCGGGAGTCTACGATACGCAGTATTTT	CASSLAGVYDTQYF
NA	TRBV4-1	NA	TRBJ1-5	TGCGCCAGCAGCCAAGTCGACATGGGCTTTTCGGGCAATCAGCCCCAGCATTTT	CASSQVDMGFSGNQPQHF
TRBD1	TRBV5-4	NA	TRBJ1-2	TGTGCCAGCAGCGTGGGACAGGGTACTAACTATGGCTACACCTTC	CASSVGQGTNYGYTF
NA	TRBV30	few	TRBJ2-2	TGTGCCTGGATTAAATCGGGTTACTACACCGGGGAGCTGTTTTTT	CAWIKSGYYTGELFF
NA	TRBV5-5	NA	TRBJ2-2	TGTGCCAGCAGCTTACCGGGGAACACCGGGGAGCTGTTTTTT	CASSLPGNTGELFF
NA	TRBV5-5	NA	TRBJ1-5	TGTGCCAGCAGCTTGGTGGGGGCCACCCTCGGGAATCAGCCCCAGCATTTT	CASSLVGATLGNQPQHF
NA	TRBV3-1/TRBV3-2	NA	TRBJ1-6	TGTGCCAGCAGCCAACGTATAGACTCAAACACCCTCCACTTT	CASSQRIDSNTLHF
NA	TRBV10-3	NA	TRBJ2-7	TGTGCCATCGCCGATACTAGCTTACCCTCCGACGAGCAGTACTTC	CAIADTSLPSDEQYF
TRBD1	TRBV11-3	NA	TRBJ2-2	TGTGCCAGCAGCAAGGGACAGGGGGCGAACACCGGGGAGCTGTTTTTT	CASSKGQGANTGELFF
NA	TRBV30	NA	TRBJ1-6	TGTGCCTGGGGCCAGGGGTTTTCACCCCTCCACTTT	CAWGQGFSPLHF
NA	TRBV6-5	NA	TRBJ2-2	TGTGCCAGCAGGCCCGGGTTCGCGAGGACCGGGGAGCTGTTTTTT	CASRPGFARTGELFF
NA	TRBV18	NA	TRBJ2-2	TGTGCCAGCTCACCTAATCGGGATCCTCGAACGAACACCGGGGAGCTGTTTTTT	CASSPNRDPRTNTGELFF
NA	TRBV5-1	once	TRBJ2-5	TGCGCCAGCAGCTTTGCGCGGGGATCCCAAGAGACCCAGTACTTC	CASSFARGSQETQYF
NA	TRBV10-3	NA	TRBJ1-6	TGTGCCATCTCTACAGATAAATATAATTCACCCCTCCACTTT	CAISTDKYNSPLHF